This T cell receptor (beta chain) appears in the sequencing data of a study of blood T cell repertoires in COVID-19. Study details: COVID-19 samples, acute and convalescent, were from the United States, Italy and Spain. Sample material is recorded as cDNA or gDNA derived from T cells, B-cell-depleted T cells, or PBMCs.

The CDR3 covers 12 residues. Trimming stripped 3 bases from V and 4 bases from J, with 6 bases between. In germline, CDR1 is MNHNS, CDR2 SASEGT. As originally analysed: Estimation of nucleated cell counts relied on the amplification of reference gene primers. TCRdb's copy holds only in-frame clones and misses some; the assay was immunoSEQ multiplex PCR. That table gives V, J and clone size, and the DNA gave D and trimming. The repertoire has fewer than 90,000 clones, about four fifths of them found once; the top ten carry about 15%. The chain has TRBV6-1 and TRBJ1-2; D not resolved. The specimen sequenced was peripheral blood. This TCR came from a man in his fifties or sixties with COVID-19, enrolled during active disease. The CDR3 nucleotides read TGTGCCAGCAGTGAGGCGGGCTATGGCTACACCTTC. This sequence encodes CASSEAGYGYTF.